Sequencing of this TCR beta chain was carried out in a study of T cells in Graves' hyperthyroidism and ophthalmopathy. RNA transcripts were the template for amplifying TCR beta CDR3 regions. RT-PCR in the first round (using the HTBI primer set) targeted the TCR CDR3. TCRdb used MiXCR to reprocess the multiplex PCR reads, holding one entry per CDR3 protein. The sample has hundreds of thousands of distinct CDR3 sequences, approximately 24% seen once. The receptor's source is a woman in her thirties with Graves' ophthalmopathy. The sample taken for sequencing was blood.

Here the CDR3 reads CASSSYTRSGELFF. CDR3 DNA sequence: TGTGCCAGCAGCTCCTATACTCGGTCAGGGGAGCTGTTTTTT. This sequence joins TRBV11-2 and TRBJ2-2, with D uncertain. The CDR3 length is 14 residues. V was shortened by 4 bases and J by 8 bases, with 14 bases between the two germline ends. The germline V gene has CDR1 SGHAT and CDR2 FQNNGV.